Listed below are T cell receptor beta chains from one sample, sequenced in a study of T cells in Graves' hyperthyroidism and ophthalmopathy. TCRdb reprocessed the multiplex PCR reads with MiXCR, giving one entry per CDR3 protein. The sample yields hundreds of thousands of distinct CDR3 sequences, roughly 15% seen once. Sequencing used blood. The receptors stem from a woman aged 55-70 years with Graves' ophthalmopathy. Each CDR3 is given with its conserved first and last residue. The order of the fields is V gene, J gene, D gene, clone size, CDR3 protein, CDR3 DNA. D genes are given only for firm matches. Rows give clone size only sometimes, using once, few, many, or a class for an expanded clone.

TRBV6-9	TRBJ2-3	TRBD1	-	CASSYPGQGSTDTQYF	TGTGCCAGCAGTTACCCGGGACAGGGAAGCACAGATACGCAGTATTTT
TRBV6-1	TRBJ1-1	-	-	CASRGWGGGVRAFF	TGTGCCAGCCGCGGTTGGGGGGGGGGGGTGAGAGCTTTCTTT
TRBV7-2	TRBJ2-5	TRBD1	many	CASTRRTGGLETQYF	TGTGCCAGCACCAGAAGGACAGGGGGCTTGGAGACCCAGTACTTC
TRBV6-2/TRBV6-3	TRBJ2-7	-	few	CASSYSDWVGEQYF	TGTGCCAGCAGTTACTCGGACTGGGTGGGAGAGCAGTACTTC
TRBV28	TRBJ2-7	TRBD2	few	CASSLRLAGGYEQYF	TGTGCCAGCAGTTTGAGGCTAGCGGGGGGATACGAGCAGTACTTC
TRBV4-1	TRBJ2-1	TRBD2	few	CASSPRTSGLNNEQFF	TGCGCCAGCAGTCCTCGGACTAGCGGGCTCAACAATGAGCAGTTCTTC
TRBV11-2	TRBJ2-7	-	-	CASSSRGHEQYF	TGTGCCAGCAGCTCCAGGGGTCACGAGCAGTACTTC
TRBV19	TRBJ2-3	TRBD2	many	CASRRRESTDTQYF	TGTGCCAGTAGGCGGCGGGAGAGCACAGATACGCAGTATTTT
TRBV2	TRBJ1-3	-	-	CASGDVAPAGNTIYF	TGTGCCAGCGGGGACGTGGCCCCTGCTGGAAACACCATATATTTT
TRBV6-2/TRBV6-3	TRBJ1-5	-	-	CASSYRSGNQPQHF	TGTGCCAGCAGTTACCGGTCAGGGAATCAGCCCCAGCATTTT
TRBV30	TRBJ1-1	-	many	CAWSIQLNTEAFF	TGTGCCTGGAGTATACAGTTGAACACTGAAGCTTTCTTT
TRBV2	TRBJ1-5	TRBD1	-	CASTGQGRGRPQHF	TGTGCCAGCACCGGACAGGGTAGGGGTCGGCCCCAGCATTTT
TRBV6-1	TRBJ1-5	-	many	CASSEETGYSNQPQHF	TGTGCCAGCAGTGAAGAAACAGGATATAGCAATCAGCCCCAGCATTTT
TRBV10-1	TRBJ2-5	-	many	CASSNAKPGPRLYQETQYF	TGCGCCAGCAGCAACGCCAAACCGGGGCCCCGATTGTACCAAGAGACCCAGTACTTC
TRBV20-1	TRBJ2-1	TRBD2	many	CSARVAGGSHEQFF	TGCAGTGCTAGAGTCGCGGGAGGGTCCCATGAGCAGTTCTTC
TRBV5-1	TRBJ2-7	-	few	CASSFGETYEQYF	TGCGCCAGCAGCTTCGGGGAGACCTACGAGCAGTACTTC
TRBV7-3	TRBJ2-1	-	many	CASSLVRENNEQFF	TGTGCCAGCAGCTTAGTCAGGGAAAACAATGAGCAGTTCTTC
TRBV19	TRBJ1-1	TRBD1	few	CASRTQGALDTEAFF	TGTGCCAGTAGGACACAGGGGGCGCTGGACACTGAAGCTTTCTTT
TRBV6-2/TRBV6-3	TRBJ2-1	TRBD2	few	CASSLRLAGRNEQFF	TGTGCCAGCAGTCTCCGACTAGCGGGCAGGAATGAGCAGTTCTTC
TRBV12-3/TRBV12-4	TRBJ2-2	-	few	CASSLTRPGTGELFF	TGTGCCAGCAGTTTAACTCGCCCGGGCACCGGGGAGCTGTTTTTT
TRBV24-1	TRBJ2-7	-	many	CATSDLQAREQYF	TGTGCCACCAGTGATTTGCAGGCCAGGGAACAGTACTTC
TRBV7-2	TRBJ2-3	-	many	CASSLGGSRGADTQYF	TGTGCCAGCAGCCTGGGGGGCTCTAGGGGTGCAGATACGCAGTATTTT
TRBV28	TRBJ2-1	TRBD1	many	CASSRTGLGYNEQFF	TGTGCCAGCAGTCGGACAGGGCTGGGCTACAATGAGCAGTTCTTC
TRBV28	TRBJ2-5	TRBD1	many	CASSLWTGQETQYF	TGTGCCAGCAGTTTATGGACAGGGCAAGAGACCCAGTACTTC
TRBV7-2	TRBJ1-2	-	many	CASSYRGQLYGYTF	TGTGCCAGCAGCTACCGAGGACAGCTTTATGGCTACACCTTC
TRBV5-1	TRBJ2-1	TRBD1	many	CASSAQDRGNEQFF	TGCGCCAGCAGCGCCCAGGACAGGGGCAATGAGCAGTTCTTC
TRBV5-1	TRBJ1-1	TRBD1	many	CASSWGTELNTEAFF	TGCGCCAGCAGCTGGGGGACAGAGCTGAACACTGAAGCTTTCTTT
TRBV18	TRBJ2-6	-	many	CASSLGRNSGANVLTF	TGTGCCAGCTCATTGGGACGGAACTCTGGGGCCAACGTCCTGACTTTC
TRBV7-2	TRBJ2-7	TRBD2	many	CASSLAGTSTYEQYF	TGTGCCAGCAGCTTAGCGGGGACTAGCACCTACGAGCAGTACTTC
TRBV6-1	TRBJ2-5	-	few	CASTRHRAQEAQYF	TGTGCCAGCACTAGACACAGGGCACAAGAGGCCCAGTACTTC
TRBV20-1	TRBJ2-5	-	many	CSARDRRAGQETQYF	TGCAGTGCTAGAGATCGACGGGCGGGACAAGAGACCCAGTACTTC
TRBV28	TRBJ2-1	TRBD2	-	CASSLKLAGGPNNEQFF	TGTGCCAGCAGTTTAAAACTAGCGGGAGGGCCAAACAATGAGCAGTTCTTC
TRBV5-1	TRBJ2-1	TRBD2	-	CASSRPSGSVDEQFF	TGCGCCAGCTCCCGTCCGAGCGGGAGTGTCGATGAGCAGTTCTTC
TRBV18	TRBJ2-1	TRBD1	many	CASSLTGTGGAEQFF	TGTGCCAGCTCACTGACCGGGACAGGGGGCGCTGAGCAGTTCTTC
TRBV5-1	TRBJ1-4	-	-	CASSLGLREAEKLFF	TGCGCCAGCAGCTTGGGCCTCAGGGAGGCGGAAAAACTGTTTTTT
TRBV4-1	TRBJ1-6	-	-	CASSQDWGDSPLHF	TGCGCCAGCAGCCAAGATTGGGGGGATTCACCCCTCCACTTT
TRBV28	TRBJ2-1	-	many	CASSRTYNEQFF	TGTGCCAGCAGTCGGACTTACAATGAGCAGTTCTTC
TRBV3-1	TRBJ2-7	-	many	CASSHGSEQYF	TGTGCCAGCAGCCATGGTAGCGAGCAGTACTTC
TRBV27	TRBJ2-1	TRBD2	many	CASSRAGGVDEQFF	TGTGCCAGCAGTCGAGCGGGGGGGGTGGATGAGCAGTTCTTC
TRBV6-5	TRBJ2-7	TRBD1	many	CASSYSGQLYEQYF	TGTGCCAGCAGTTACTCGGGACAGCTCTACGAGCAGTACTTC
TRBV6-1	TRBJ2-3	TRBD1	-	CASSPLPGTGTDTQYF	TGTGCCAGCAGCCCCCTCCCGGGGACAGGCACAGATACGCAGTATTTT
TRBV12-3/TRBV12-4	TRBJ1-5	TRBD1	many	CASSTGTGGISNQPQHF	TGTGCCAGCAGTACCGGGACAGGGGGCATAAGCAATCAGCCCCAGCATTTT
TRBV20-1	TRBJ1-5	-	few	CSGLQDSNQPQHF	TGCAGTGGTCTCCAGGATAGCAATCAGCCCCAGCATTTT
TRBV7-9	TRBJ2-3	TRBD1	many	CASSFGTGPLGTDTQYF	TGTGCCAGCAGCTTTGGGACAGGGCCCCTCGGCACAGATACGCAGTATTTT
TRBV28	TRBJ2-3	TRBD2	-	CASSWTSGRVSTDTQYF	TGTGCCAGCAGTTGGACTAGCGGGAGGGTTAGCACAGATACGCAGTATTTT
TRBV28	TRBJ1-6	TRBD1	few	CASSPGQGHKPLHF	TGTGCCAGCAGCCCCGGACAGGGCCATAAACCCCTCCACTTT
TRBV12-3/TRBV12-4	TRBJ1-1	TRBD1	many	CASSDRVRAEAFF	TGTGCCAGCAGTGACAGGGTTCGCGCTGAAGCTTTCTTT
TRBV28	TRBJ1-4	TRBD1	-	CASSPTGGGEKLFF	TGTGCCAGCAGCCCGACAGGGGGAGGTGAAAAACTGTTTTTT
TRBV28	TRBJ2-5	-	many	CASSLNRVETQYF	TGTGCCAGCAGTTTGAACAGGGTTGAGACCCAGTACTTC
TRBV5-1	TRBJ2-1	TRBD1	once	CASSSGEGGAGNEQFF	TGCGCCAGCAGCTCCGGAGAAGGGGGCGCTGGAAATGAGCAGTTCTTC
TRBV29-1	TRBJ2-3	-	few	CSVDLSTDTQYF	TGCAGCGTTGATCTGAGCACAGATACGCAGTATTTT
TRBV2	TRBJ2-7	TRBD2	many	CARGPTSAYEQYF	TGTGCCAGGGGCCCGACTAGCGCCTACGAGCAGTACTTC
TRBV12-3/TRBV12-4	TRBJ1-1	-	many	CASSSTTPRGTEAFF	TGTGCCAGCAGTTCCACGACTCCCCGGGGGACTGAAGCTTTCTTT
TRBV11-2	TRBJ2-1	TRBD1	many	CASSPRTGRIKYNEQFF	TGTGCCAGCAGCCCCCGGACAGGGAGGATTAAATACAATGAGCAGTTCTTC
TRBV7-9	TRBJ2-7	-	-	CASGGQGRHEQYF	TGTGCCAGCGGAGGGCAGGGTCGGCACGAGCAGTACTTC
TRBV12-3/TRBV12-4	TRBJ2-5	TRBD2	once	CASSDAGEAAEETQYF	TGTGCCAGCAGTGATGCGGGAGAAGCTGCTGAAGAGACCCAGTACTTC
TRBV6-1	TRBJ2-3	TRBD2	many	CASSTRLAGVTDTQYF	TGTGCCAGCAGTACCAGACTAGCGGGGGTCACAGATACGCAGTATTTT